The 11 T cell receptor beta chains listed next were all sequenced from one sample in a study of control samples from healthy donors and cancer patients. The table came from immunoSEQ multiplex PCR; TCRdb's copy has only in-frame clones and leaves some out. The sample shows more than 75,000 clones, roughly 86% of them seen only once. Input material: blood. These TCRs come from a man aged 50 to 59 in good health.

This rearrangement joins TRBV11-2 to TRBJ2-3; a weak D match, TRBD1 (5 bases). The germline V gene encodes CDR1 SGHAT and CDR2 FQNNGV. V was trimmed by 5 bases and J by 0 bases, leaving 9 bases between them. CDR3 length: 14 residues. The CDR3 DNA reads TGTGCCAGCAGCGACAGACCGAGCACAGATACGCAGTATTTT. This sequence encodes CASSDRPSTDTQYF.

The chain carries TRBV15 and TRBJ2-3, with 14 positions matching TRBD2. Germline values: CDR1 LNHNV, CDR2 YYDKDF (reference sequence). V trimming: 3 bases; J trimming: 0 bases; junction bases outside the gene matches: 8. This CDR3 is built from 19 residues. CDR3 protein: CATSRAGTSGGSSTDTQYF. The CDR3 nucleotides are TGTGCCACCAGCAGGGCCGGGACTAGCGGGGGCTCTAGCACAGATACGCAGTATTTT.

This sequence joins TRBV6-1 and TRBJ2-1, with 11 bases identical to TRBD2. Germline values: CDR1 MNHNS, CDR2 SASEGT. The CDR3 has 16 residues. Losses at the gene ends were 3 bases for V and 5 bases for J; bases not matched to a gene: 6. In nucleotides, the CDR3 is TGTGCCAGCAGTGATGCTCGACTAGCGGGAAACAATGAGCAGTTCTTC. This gives the protein CASSDARLAGNNEQFF.

In its sample, this clone is medium-sized (0.01 to 0.1%). The gene calls are TRBV9 and TRBJ2-3; 9 positions match TRBD2. The CDR3 contains 17 residues. Germline CDR1 is SGDLS and CDR2 is YYNGEE. The V and J ends lost 0 bases and 4 bases, in that order; junction bases with no gene match: 9. The CDR3 DNA sequence: TGTGCCAGCAGCGTAGGGGCGGGAGGGCAAAACGCAGATACGCAGTATTTT. This encodes CASSVGAGGQNADTQYF.

The chain has TRBV10-2 and TRBJ2-2; TRBD1 matches 8 bases. This CDR3 comprises 14 residues. CDR1 WSHSY and CDR2 SAAADI come from the germline V gene. J was trimmed by 6 bases and V by 7 bases; bases with no gene match: 7. CDR3 sequence (DNA): TGCGCCAGCAATGGACAGGGTCGGGCCGGGGAGCTGTTTTTT. This translates into CASNGQGRAGELFF.

The gene calls are TRBV5-4 and TRBJ2-3; 8 bases map to TRBD2. Germline CDR1 and CDR2: SGHNT and YYREEE (reference sequence). The CDR3 has 15 residues. V lost 3 bases to trimming and J lost 4 bases; unmatched junction nucleotides: 7. CDR3 region: CASSSIGGAADTQYF. CDR3 coding DNA: TGTGCCAGCAGCTCGATCGGGGGGGCCGCAGATACGCAGTATTTT.

The V call is TRBV4-2, the J call TRBJ2-1; TRBD2 aligns across 10 bases. V shed 0 bases and J 6 bases; nucleotides not matched to a gene: 17. Germline V CDR1 and CDR2: LGHNA, YNFKEQ. The length of the CDR3 is 20 residues. The CDR3 here is CASSQDGSSGGSGGSNEQFF. The CDR3 DNA sequence: TGTGCCAGCAGCCAAGATGGTAGTAGCGGGGGGTCCGGAGGGAGCAATGAGCAGTTCTTC.

The chain recombines TRBV18 with TRBJ1-2, with TRBD1 identical over 7 bases. The CDR3 loop spans 14 amino acids. J gave up 3 bases and V 4 bases, and 5 bases lay outside the gene matches. The germline gives CDR1 KGHSH, CDR2 LQKENI. CDR3 residues: CASSQNRGDYGYTF. The DNA for the CDR3 is TGTGCCAGCTCACAGAACAGGGGTGACTATGGCTACACCTTC.

The sample holds a few counts of this clone. V is TRBV4-1 and J is TRBJ2-7; D is perhaps TRBD1 or TRBD2 (5 bases each). The germline V and J ends were trimmed by 3 bases and 7 bases, with 19 bases remaining between them. Germline V gene data show CDR1 as MGHRA and CDR2 as YSYEKL. The CDR3 loop spans 15 amino acids. CDR3 sequence: CASSHLGTLAGEQYF. CDR3 nucleotide sequence: TGCGCCAGCAGCCATCTCGGGACCCTTGCGGGTGAGCAGTACTTC.

CDR3 amino acids: CASSLGQGYTEAFF. The CDR3 DNA sequence: TGTGCCAGCAGCTTAGGACAGGGTTACACTGAAGCTTTCTTT. The V gene is TRBV7-3, the J gene TRBJ1-1, with 8 bases lining up with TRBD1. In germline, CDR1 is SGHTA, CDR2 FQGTGA. This CDR3 region has 14 residues. After removal of 2 bases from V and 3 bases from J, the junction contained 2 bases not matched to a gene. The variable domain in full, with the rest retrieved from reference TRBV7-3 and TRBJ1-1, is GAGVSQTPSNKVTEKGKYVELRCDPISGHTALYWYRQSLGQGPEFLIYFQGTGAADDSGLPNDRFFAVRPEGSVSTLKIQRTERGDSAVYLCASSLGQGYTEAFFGQGTRLTVV.

V and J are TRBV28 and TRBJ2-5, with a weak D call TRBD1 (5 bases). This CDR3 is built from 13 residues. V was shortened by 3 bases and J by 4 bases, with 9 bases between the two germline ends. The germline V gene has CDR1 MDHEN and CDR2 SYDVKM. CDR3 sequence: CASSFSRAETQYF. The CDR3 coding sequence is TGTGCCAGCAGTTTTAGCAGGGCAGAGACCCAGTACTTC.